This TCR beta chain was found in a study of CD8+CD57+ T cells in acquired aplastic anemia. Study information: On average, sorted CD4+ and CD8+ cells gave about 3.1 ug of DNA.

Study-wide points: Patients shared around 31 CD8+ CDR3 sequences with controls. CD8+ Simpson's diversity did not differ significantly between patients and controls.

A note on this clonotype: The antigen is not known. This may be a read error: a much more frequent sequence differs by one nucleotide.

Profiling of TCR beta VDJ combinations and CDR3 sequences used genomic DNA as template. Each CDR3 protein is one row after TCRdb ran MiXCR on the reads. Among 95,000 to 120,000 distinct CDR3 sequences, around half were seen once, and the ten largest hold roughly a third. Trimming shortened V by 2 bases and J by 5 bases, and 20 bases separated the two germline ends. The germline CDR1 and CDR2 sequences are LGHNA and YNFKEQ. This CDR3 is 17 amino acids long. The material sequenced was sorted CD4+, CD8+, or CD8+CD57+ T cells (not recorded which) from PBMCs. The clonotype originates from a human donor in good health, serving as a control. The chain recombines TRBV4-2 with TRBJ2-3, with D possibly TRBD1 on 5 matching bases. CDR3 amino acids: CASSQLAQGVKIDTQYF. The CDR3 nucleotides read TGTGCCAGCAGCCAACTGGCCCAGGGCGTAAAGATAGATACGCAGTATTTT.